The clone carrying this TCR beta chain appeared a single time. In the authors' workflow: Counts of nucleated cells, estimated from reference gene primer amplification, were obtained. The repertoire was sequenced with immunoSEQ multiplex PCR; TCRdb's copy has only in-frame clones and lacks some. From that table come the V and J calls and clone size; the DNA was used to work out D and trimming. In the table there are about 200,000 clones, 90% of which are singletons. Germline V gives CDR1 SQVTM, CDR2 ANQGSEA. Trimming pared 3 bases from V and 9 bases from J, leaving 20 bases between. The CDR3 spans 14 residues. These data come from a study of blood T cell repertoires in COVID-19.

This TCR derives from a man aged 50-59 years with acute or convalescent COVID-19. The source material was peripheral blood. The chain couples TRBV29-1 to TRBJ1-2, with D unresolved. CDR3 in amino acids: CSVEEPTRTPRYTF. The CDR3 DNA reads as TGCAGCGTTGAGGAACCGACTAGGACGCCTCGCTACACCTTC.